A selection of T cell receptor beta chains follows, all from one sample in a study of cytomegalovirus exposure and HLA in healthy donors. Some clones are missing from TCRdb's copy, which holds only in-frame ones; the method was immunoSEQ multiplex PCR. The table shows under 85,000 clones, with around 81% occurring only once. Sequencing was done on a sample of PBMCs. The receptors derive from a man in his forties in good health and CMV-seronegative. Each CDR3 is given without its conserved first and last residue.

TRBJ2-7 TRBV19 ASSLAGNEQY
TRBJ1-2 TRBV28 ASREDQAVWYGYT
TRBJ2-2 TRBV10-3 ATIAGVGTGELF
TRBJ2-1 TRBV5-1 ASSLGTAYNEQF
TRBJ2-1 TRBV19 ASSMGAGGPYNEQF
TRBJ2-5 TRBV15 ATSTRTGQETQY
TRBJ1-2 TRBV7-9 ASSSLQRLDYGYT
TRBJ2-2 TRBV6-4 ASSEGQDTGELF
TRBJ1-4 TRBV10-1 ASSRWTGDNEKLF
TRBJ2-1 TRBV7-9 ASSLGGTSAYNEQF
TRBJ2-5 TRBV6-1 ASSATGTISETQY
TRBJ1-1 TRBV28 ASSITGSTEAF
TRBJ2-7 TRBV7-2 ASSPDSLRDEQY
TRBJ2-4 TRBV28 ASSPTAKNIQY